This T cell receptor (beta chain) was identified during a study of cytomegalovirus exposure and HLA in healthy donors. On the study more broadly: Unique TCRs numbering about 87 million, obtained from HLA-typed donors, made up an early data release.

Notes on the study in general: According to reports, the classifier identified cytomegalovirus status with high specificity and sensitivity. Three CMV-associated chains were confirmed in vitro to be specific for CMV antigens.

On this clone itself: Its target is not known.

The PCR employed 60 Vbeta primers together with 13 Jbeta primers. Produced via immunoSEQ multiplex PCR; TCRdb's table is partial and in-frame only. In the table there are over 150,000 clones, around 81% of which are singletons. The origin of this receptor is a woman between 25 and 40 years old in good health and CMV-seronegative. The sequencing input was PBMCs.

The CDR3 DNA reads as TGTGCCAGCAGTTACTCATCGCGGGACACTGAAGCTTTCTTT. This sequence encodes CASSYSSRDTEAFF. This chain connects TRBV6-5 to TRBJ1-1; D call uncertain. Between the trimmed V and J ends, which lost 0 bases and 3 bases, there was a span of 8 bases. The germline V gene has CDR1 MNHEY and CDR2 SVGAGI. The CDR3 is 14 amino acids.